These 32 T cell receptor beta chains were sequenced from one sample in a study of radiotherapy plus CTLA-4 blockade in lung cancer. Libraries were prepared by immunoSEQ multiplex PCR; TCRdb keeps only in-frame clonotypes and omits some of them. Of tens of thousands of clones listed, 75% to 85% were seen once; the top ten hold 7.5% to 9.5%. The sample in question was peripheral blood, obtained from a patient treated with radiotherapy plus ipilimumab. The receptors derive from a human donor with non-small cell lung cancer who had a complete response to radiotherapy plus ipilimumab.

The chain employs TRBV5-1 and TRBJ1-1; D not certain. The CDR3 runs 15 residues. Per germline, CDR1 SGHRS and CDR2 YFSETQ. Trimming stripped 1 base from V and 6 bases from J, with 16 bases between. In DNA form, the CDR3 reads TGCGCCAGCAGCTTGTCTGCAAGCCTGGGCGCTGAAGCTTTCTTT. Translated: CASSLSASLGAEAFF.

This sequence joins TRBV5-4 and TRBJ2-7, with 9 bases identical to TRBD2. With V trimmed by 0 bases and J by 2 bases, 3 bases remained unmatched. This CDR3 is 15 amino acids long. Germline V gives CDR1 SGHNT, CDR2 YYREEE (reference sequence). The CDR3 DNA follows: TGTGCCAGCAGCTTGGGACTAGCGGAGCCCTACGAGCAGTACGTC. This translates into CASSLGLAEPYEQYV.

The rearrangement links TRBV30 to TRBJ2-7; a possible D gene is TRBD2 (6 bases). CDR1 and CDR2 from the germline V gene are GTSNPN and SVGIG (reference sequence). The CDR3 loop spans 17 amino acids. V lost 0 bases to trimming and J lost 3 bases, with 21 bases between them. The CDR3 DNA is TGTGCCTGGAGTGTACGTGGGGGGTTGAGTAGTCGCTACGAGCAGTACTTC. It is translated as CAWSVRGGLSSRYEQYF. The variable domain in full, completed from reference TRBV30 and TRBJ2-7, reads SQTIHQWPATLVQPVGSPLSLECTVEGTSNPNLYWYRQAAGRGLQLLFYSVGIGQISSEVPQNLSASRPQDRQFILSSKKLLLSDSGFYLCAWSVRGGLSSRYEQYFGPGTRLTVT.

The chain carries TRBV6-4 and TRBJ2-5; 9 nucleotides align to TRBD1. Germline CDR1 reads MRHNA; CDR2 reads SNTAGT. Trimming took 3 bases from V and 4 from J; bases not matched to a gene: 0. The CDR3 consists of 13 residues. The chain's CDR3 is CASSEDRGETQYF. CDR3 coding DNA: TGTGCCAGCAGTGAGGACAGGGGAGAGACCCAGTACTTC.

This chain links TRBV4-1 with TRBJ1-5; D might be TRBD1 (5 bases). Trimming left V 0 bases short and J 1 base short, with 13 bases between. CDR1 is MGHRA, CDR2 YSYEKL, per germline. This CDR3 contains 17 residues. The CDR3 DNA is TGCGCCAGCAGCCAAGACAGGTGGGGGGACAGCAATCAGCCCCAGCATTTT. Residues: CASSQDRWGDSNQPQHF.

V gene TRBV6-5 combines with J gene TRBJ1-2, with 8 positions matching TRBD1. The CDR3 consists of 14 residues. Looked up from germline, CDR1 is MNHEY and CDR2 is SVGAGI. V dropped 5 bases and J dropped 4; count of bases not matched to a gene: 6. The CDR3: CASSGGQGVYGYTF. CDR3 coding DNA: TGTGCCAGCAGTGGTGGACAGGGAGTCTATGGCTACACCTTC.

The rearrangement joins TRBV6-5 to TRBJ2-3; 7 bases align to TRBD2. The trim removed 6 bases at V and 6 bases at J, leaving 12 bases unmatched. This CDR3 is built from 15 residues. Per the germline V gene, CDR1 is MNHEY and CDR2 is SVGAGI. The CDR3 is CASRRSWGGSDTQYF. DNA of the CDR3: TGTGCCAGCAGACGCTCTTGGGGGGGGAGCGATACGCAGTATTTT.

This clone was observed a few times. As DNA, the CDR3 is TGCGCCACCCCGATCCAGGGGGCAAACGAGCAGTACTTC. As protein: CATPIQGANEQYF. The rearrangement links TRBV10-1 to TRBJ2-7; TRBD1 matches at 8 bases. The germline V gene encodes CDR1 WNHNN and CDR2 SYGVQD (reference sequence). There are 13 residues in the CDR3. The V segment lost 10 bases and the J segment 5 bases; nucleotides outside the gene matches: 10.

The chain links TRBV2 to TRBJ2-6; D may be TRBD2 (6 bases). Trimming shortened V by 8 bases and J by 4 bases, and 12 bases separated the two germline ends. Germline lookup yields CDR1 SNHLY and CDR2 FYNNEI. The CDR3 sequence is 14 residues long. Written as DNA, the CDR3 is TGTGCCAGCCGGAGGGAGGACGGGGCCAACGTCCTGACTTTC. Residues: CASRREDGANVLTF.

V is TRBV19 and J is TRBJ1-5; TRBD1 matches at 8 bases. This CDR3 spans 13 amino acids. V was clipped by 10 bases and J by 6 bases; unmatched bases: 8. Germline V lookup: CDR1 LNHDA, CDR2 SQIVND (reference sequence). CDR3 nucleotide sequence: TGTGCCACCCAGGGGGCAATAGGTCAGCCCCAGCATTTT. As protein: CATQGAIGQPQHF.

The chain links TRBV6-6 to TRBJ1-1, with D possibly being TRBD1 (6 bases). CDR3 size: 13 residues. CDR1 and CDR2 from the germline V gene are MNHNY and SVGAGI (reference sequence). V lost 4 bases and J lost 10, with 16 bases in between. The DNA for the CDR3 is TGTGCCAGCAGTTTACAGGGTGGAGCACGAGCTTTCTTT. Translated: CASSLQGGARAFF.

The chain employs TRBV27 and TRBJ2-1; D unclear. This CDR3 comprises 13 residues. With 8 bases removed from V and 6 bases from J, the gap between germline ends came to 14 bases. CDR1 and CDR2 from the germline V gene are MNHEY and SMNVEV (reference sequence). The CDR3 region is CASYPSTLNEQFF. In nucleotides, the CDR3 is TGTGCCAGCTATCCCTCTACTCTCAATGAGCAGTTCTTC.

This clone was counted once. The V and J genes are TRBV5-6 and TRBJ2-5; D not certain. The CDR3 spans 13 residues. The V and J ends lost 1 base and 2 bases respectively, with 6 bases between them. Germline assignment: CDR1 SGHDT and CDR2 YYEEEE. CDR3 amino acids: CASSLYSQETQYF. The CDR3 nucleotides are TGTGCCAGCAGCTTGTACAGTCAAGAGACCCAGTACTTC.

This clone came up a few times. This chain links TRBV6-1 with TRBJ1-2; D is uncertain. Germline V lookup: CDR1 MNHNS, CDR2 SASEGT. V lost 2 bases, J lost 3 bases, and 7 bases lay in between. The CDR3 consists of 13 residues. CDR3 loop: CASSEPPDYGYTF. The CDR3 nucleotides are TGTGCCAGCAGTGAACCGCCGGACTATGGCTACACCTTC.

The rearrangement joins TRBV27 to TRBJ1-5; tentative D call: TRBD1 (6 bases). CDR3 length: 13 amino acids. The ends were cut back, 3 bases at V and 7 bases at J, with 10 bases in the middle. CDR1 is MNHEY, CDR2 SMNVEV, per germline (reference sequence). CDR3 bases: TGTGCCAGCAGTTTTGAAGGGGGACAGCCCCAGCATTTT. Translated, it gives CASSFEGGQPQHF.

The sample holds one count of this clone. The V gene is TRBV4-1, the J gene TRBJ2-1, with D uncertain. Germline V CDR1 and CDR2: MGHRA, YSYEKL. The CDR3 is 15 amino acids. V was clipped by 0 bases and J by 0 bases, with 6 bases between them. This CDR3 reads CASSQEWSSYNEQFF. CDR3 sequence (DNA): TGCGCCAGCAGCCAAGAATGGAGCTCCTACAATGAGCAGTTCTTC.

V gene TRBV27 combines with J gene TRBJ2-2; tentatively, D is TRBD2 (6 bases). Germline-derived CDR1 and CDR2 are MNHEY and SMNVEV (reference sequence). V lost 5 bases to trimming and J lost 5 bases, with 18 bases between them. The CDR3 spans 16 residues. The CDR3 nucleotides read TGTGCCAGCAGTCCTCTGGCGGGAAAGTTAACCGGGGAGCTGTTTTTT. Encoded protein: CASSPLAGKLTGELFF.

On this clone itself: Mismatch with germline at one junction end may stem from a read error. This rearrangement joins TRBV28 to TRBJ2-1; 16 bases are a match to TRBD2. The CDR3 has 12 amino acids. Germline CDR1 MDHEN, CDR2 SYDVKM. The CDR3 sequence: CASSWGLAGGVF. In DNA form, the CDR3 reads TGTGCCAGCAGTTGGGGACTAGCGGGGGGGGTCTTC. Looking up the rest from reference TRBV28 and TRBJ2-1 gives the full variable domain: DVKVTQSSRYLVKRTGEKVFLECVQDMDHENMFWYRQDPGLGLRLIYFSYDVKMKEKGDIPEGYSVSREKKERFSLILESASTNQTSMYLCASSWGLAGGVFGPGTRLTVL.

This chain links TRBV7-2 with TRBJ2-3, with TRBD2 matching 13 bases. CDR1 SGHTA and CDR2 FQGNSA come from the germline V gene. This CDR3 has 17 residues. Trimming cost V 3 bases and J 1 base; bases outside gene matches: 4. CDR3 DNA: TGTGCCAGCAGCTTTACTAGCGGGGGGGCCGGCACAGATACGCAGTATTTT. The encoded protein is CASSFTSGGAGTDTQYF.

This chain uses TRBV7-8 with TRBJ1-6; 8 bases align to TRBD1. There are 16 residues in the CDR3. After removal of 1 base from V and 11 bases from J, the junction contained 10 bases not matched to a gene. Germline V gene lookup returns CDR1 SGHVS and CDR2 FQNEAQ. CDR3 nucleotides: TGTGCCAGCAGCTTAGGGCTGGGACAGGTATCTACACCCCTCCACTTT. This translates into CASSLGLGQVSTPLHF.

The chain is built from TRBV5-1 and TRBJ2-5, with TRBD2 identical over 7 bases. The CDR3 sequence is 13 residues long. The germline gives CDR1 SGHRS, CDR2 YFSETQ. V shed 0 bases and J 8 bases; nucleotides not matched to a gene: 4. The DNA for the CDR3 is TGCGCCAGCAGCTTGGACTCGGGGGGTACCCAGTACTTC. Protein product: CASSLDSGGTQYF. The full variable domain, rest sourced from reference TRBV5-1 and TRBJ2-5, is KAGVTQTPRYLIKTRGQQVTLSCSPISGHRSVSWYQQTPGQGLQFLFEYFSETQRNKGNFPGRFSGRQFSNSRSEMNVSTLELGDSALYLCASSLDSGGTQYFGPGTRLLVL.

The chain has TRBV11-2 and TRBJ2-7; TRBD2 matches 9 bases. CDR1 and CDR2 from the germline V gene are SGHAT and FQNNGV. CDR3 size: 17 residues. V gave up 0 bases and J gave up 6 bases; unmatched junction bases: 12. This CDR3 reads CASSLEGRKGTSSEQYV. CDR3 bases: TGTGCCAGCAGCTTAGAGGGCAGGAAGGGGACTAGCAGCGAGCAGTACGTC.

In DNA form, the CDR3 reads TGTGCCAGCAGCTTGCCGACAGGGGAACTTGGAGAGACCCAGTACTTC. The encoded protein is CASSLPTGELGETQYF. J is TRBJ2-5 and V is TRBV7-9; 8 bases are a match to TRBD1. The CDR3 extends over 16 amino acids. V was pared by 3 bases and J by 4 bases, with 10 bases of the junction left unmatched. The germline gives CDR1 SEHNR, CDR2 FQNEAQ (reference sequence).

J is TRBJ2-2 and V is TRBV9, with 7 bases matching TRBD1. Per germline, CDR1 SGDLS and CDR2 YYNGEE. The V segment lost 1 base and the J segment 0 bases; nucleotides outside the gene matches: 0. This CDR3 is built from 15 residues. The CDR3 reads CASSVQGANTGELFF. The CDR3, as DNA: TGTGCCAGCAGCGTACAGGGGGCGAACACCGGGGAGCTGTTTTTT.

This clone appeared a few times. The chain has TRBV7-9 and TRBJ2-2; 12 bases are a match to TRBD1. The CDR3 has 19 amino acids. The V and J ends lost 5 bases and 1 base, in that order; junction bases with no gene match: 11. CDR1 and CDR2 from the germline V gene are SEHNR and FQNEAQ (reference sequence). The CDR3 bases are TGTGCCAGCAGCCCCGGGACAGGGGGCCGCAAGTGGAACACCGGGGAGCTGTTTTTT. Amino acids: CASSPGTGGRKWNTGELFF.

The chain carries TRBV6-1 and TRBJ1-3, with 10 bases fitting TRBD1. The V and J ends lost 2 bases and 7 bases, in that order; junction bases with no gene match: 5. The CDR3 contains 15 residues. Germline V gene data show CDR1 as MNHNS and CDR2 as SASEGT. CDR3 nucleotide sequence: TGTGCCAGCAGTGAATCTCGGACAGGGGGTAACACCATATATTTT. Translated, it gives CASSESRTGGNTIYF.

This clone was observed a few times. This chain connects TRBV5-4 to TRBJ1-2, with 8 bases identical to TRBD1. This CDR3 is built from 20 residues. CDR1 is SGHNT, CDR2 YYREEE, per germline (reference sequence). Trimming took 1 base from V and 3 from J; bases not matched to a gene: 20. The CDR3 DNA is TGTGCCAGCAGCTTGTGGGGACCGGGACAGGCAAACCTCCGGGACTATGGCTACACCTTC. It yields the protein CASSLWGPGQANLRDYGYTF.

V usage is TRBV14 and J usage is TRBJ2-2; tentative D call: TRBD2 (6 bases). With 6 bases removed from V and 7 bases from J, the gap between germline ends came to 12 bases. The V gene's germline CDR1 is SGHDN and CDR2 FVKESK. The CDR3 loop spans 13 amino acids. The CDR3 DNA reads TGTGCCAGCAGTCGACTAGTCAGCGGGGAGCTGTTTTTT. Translation: CASSRLVSGELFF.

The sample holds one count of this clone. The CDR3 spells CASRQGDTEAFF. CDR3 coding DNA: TGTGCCAGCCGACAGGGGGACACTGAAGCTTTCTTT. The chain couples TRBV7-2 to TRBJ1-1; 9 nucleotides match TRBD1. The CDR3 is 12 residues long. Germline CDR1 is SGHTA and CDR2 is FQGNSA. V was clipped by 8 bases and J by 3 bases; unmatched bases: 1.

This sequence joins TRBV18 and TRBJ2-7, with a tentative D call TRBD2 (6 bases). Trimming pared 3 bases from V and 2 bases from J, leaving 11 bases between. CDR3 length: 14 amino acids. From germline, CDR1 is KGHSH and CDR2 LQKENI. Here the CDR3 DNA reads TGTGCCAGCTCACCGGGACTCGGCCCCTACGAGCAGTACGTC. Protein product: CASSPGLGPYEQYV.

V gene TRBV19 combines with J gene TRBJ2-6, with 10 bases aligning to TRBD2. The V gene's germline CDR1 is LNHDA and CDR2 SQIVND (reference sequence). V trimming: 0 bases; J trimming: 0 bases; junction bases outside the gene matches: 5. This CDR3 contains 19 residues. The DNA for the CDR3 is TGTGCCAGTAGTATAGATCCGGGACTAGCGATCTCTGGGGCCAACGTCCTGACTTTC. Protein sequence: CASSIDPGLAISGANVLTF.

The CDR3 DNA reads as TGTGCCAGTAGTGCCCAGGGGAGAAACATTCAGTACTTC. Translated, it gives CASSAQGRNIQYF. The chain employs TRBV19 and TRBJ2-4; perhaps TRBD1 as D (6 bases). V was clipped by 5 bases and J by 6 bases, with 11 bases between them. Germline lookup yields CDR1 LNHDA and CDR2 SQIVND (reference sequence). This CDR3 is 13 amino acids long.